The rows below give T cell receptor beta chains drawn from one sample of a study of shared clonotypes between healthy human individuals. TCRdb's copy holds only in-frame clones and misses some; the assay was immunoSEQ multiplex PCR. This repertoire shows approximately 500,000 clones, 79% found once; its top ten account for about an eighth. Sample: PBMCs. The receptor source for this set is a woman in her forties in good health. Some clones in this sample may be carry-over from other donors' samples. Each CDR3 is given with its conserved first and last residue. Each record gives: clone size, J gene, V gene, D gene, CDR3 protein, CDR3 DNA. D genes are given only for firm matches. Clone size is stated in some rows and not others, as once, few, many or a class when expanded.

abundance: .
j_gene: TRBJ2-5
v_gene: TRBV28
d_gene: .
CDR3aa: CASSSPFGTQETQYF
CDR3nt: TGTGCCAGCAGTTCCCCCTTTGGGACACAAGAGACCCAGTACTTC

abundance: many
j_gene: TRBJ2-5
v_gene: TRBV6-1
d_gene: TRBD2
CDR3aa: CASSDSGSIETQYF
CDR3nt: TGTGCCAGCAGTGATAGCGGGAGTATCGAGACCCAGTACTTC

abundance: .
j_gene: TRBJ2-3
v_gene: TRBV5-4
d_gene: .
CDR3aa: CASTLRDFTDTQYF
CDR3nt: TGTGCCAGCACCCTTCGGGACTTCACAGATACGCAGTATTTT

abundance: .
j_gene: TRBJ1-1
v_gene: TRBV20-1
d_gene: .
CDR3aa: CSARAGTEAFF
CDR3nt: TGCAGTGCCAGGGCGGGCACTGAAGCTTTCTTT

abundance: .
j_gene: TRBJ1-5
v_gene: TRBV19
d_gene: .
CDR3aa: CASSKAGGSNQPQHF
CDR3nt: TGTGCCAGTAGTAAGGCAGGCGGAAGCAATCAGCCCCAGCATTTT

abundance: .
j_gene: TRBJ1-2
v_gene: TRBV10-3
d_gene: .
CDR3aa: CAISDPASPGRNNYGYTF
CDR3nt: TGTGCCATCAGTGACCCTGCAAGCCCGGGACGGAATAACTATGGCTACACCTTC

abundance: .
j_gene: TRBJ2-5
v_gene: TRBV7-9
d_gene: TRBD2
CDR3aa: CASSPGLAGLVETQYF
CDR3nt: TGTGCCAGCAGCCCGGGACTAGCGGGACTGGTAGAGACCCAGTACTTC

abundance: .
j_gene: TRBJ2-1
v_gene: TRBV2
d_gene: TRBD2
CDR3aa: CARDTGTSGYNEQFF
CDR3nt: TGTGCCAGGGATACCGGGACTAGCGGCTACAATGAGCAGTTCTTC

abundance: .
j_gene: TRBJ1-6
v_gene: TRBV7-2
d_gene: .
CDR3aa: CASRSPLGNSPLHF
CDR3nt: TGTGCCAGCAGGAGCCCCTTGGGTAATTCACCCCTCCACTTT

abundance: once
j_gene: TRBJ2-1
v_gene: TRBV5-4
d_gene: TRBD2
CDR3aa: CASSLSVAGGNEQFF
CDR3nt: TGTGCCAGCAGCTTGTCGGTAGCGGGAGGAAATGAGCAGTTCTTC

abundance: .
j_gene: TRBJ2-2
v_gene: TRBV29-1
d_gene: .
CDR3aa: CSVGVGNTGELFF
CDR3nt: TGCAGCGTTGGGGTGGGGAACACCGGGGAGCTGTTTTTT

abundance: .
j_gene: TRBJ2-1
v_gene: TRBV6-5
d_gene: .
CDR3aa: CASSPEWGEQFF
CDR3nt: TGTGCCAGCAGTCCCGAGTGGGGGGAGCAGTTCTTC

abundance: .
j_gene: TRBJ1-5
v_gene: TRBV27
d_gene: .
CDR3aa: CASRRTIRGKPQHF
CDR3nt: TGTGCCAGCAGACGGACGATTCGGGGTAAACCCCAGCATTTT

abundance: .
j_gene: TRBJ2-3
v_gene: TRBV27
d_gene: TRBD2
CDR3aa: CASGLYGLEGDTQYF
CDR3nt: TGTGCCAGCGGCCTTTACGGACTAGAGGGAGATACGCAGTATTTT

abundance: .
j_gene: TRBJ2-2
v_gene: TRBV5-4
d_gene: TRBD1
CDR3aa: CASSATGRATGELFF
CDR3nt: TGTGCCAGCAGCGCGACAGGGCGGGCCACCGGGGAGCTGTTTTTT

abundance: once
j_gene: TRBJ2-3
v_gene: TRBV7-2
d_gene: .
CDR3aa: CASSPPPGGTDTQYF
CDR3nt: TGTGCCAGCAGCCCCCCGCCCGGGGGCACAGATACGCAGTATTTT

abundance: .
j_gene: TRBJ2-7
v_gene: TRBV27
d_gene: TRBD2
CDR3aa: CASGRTRNEQYF
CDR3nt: TGTGCCAGCGGGAGGACTAGGAACGAGCAGTACTTC

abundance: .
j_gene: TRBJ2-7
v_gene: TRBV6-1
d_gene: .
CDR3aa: CASRETGGGSYEQYF
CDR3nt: TGTGCCAGCAGGGAGACAGGAGGAGGCTCCTACGAGCAGTACTTC

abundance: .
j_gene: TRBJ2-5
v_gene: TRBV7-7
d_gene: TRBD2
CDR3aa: CASSLGVAGKQETQYF
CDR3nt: TGTGCTAGCAGCCTCGGGGTAGCGGGAAAACAAGAGACCCAGTACTTC

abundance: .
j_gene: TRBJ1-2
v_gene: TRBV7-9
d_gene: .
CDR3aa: CASSPQGSAYGYTF
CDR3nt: TGTGCCAGCAGCCCCCAGGGGTCCGCCTATGGCTACACCTTC

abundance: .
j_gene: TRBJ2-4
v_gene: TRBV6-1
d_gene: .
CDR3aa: CASSEGGTKNIQYF
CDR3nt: TGTGCCAGCAGTGAAGGAGGGACGAAAAACATTCAGTACTTC

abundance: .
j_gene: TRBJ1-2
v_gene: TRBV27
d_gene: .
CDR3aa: CASSLAFRVGGYTF
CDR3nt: TGTGCCAGCAGTTTGGCCTTCCGGGTGGGTGGCTACACCTTC

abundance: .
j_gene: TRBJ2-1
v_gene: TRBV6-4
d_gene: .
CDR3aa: CASFQAAGIDEQFF
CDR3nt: TGTGCCAGCTTTCAGGCGGCGGGAATAGATGAGCAGTTCTTC

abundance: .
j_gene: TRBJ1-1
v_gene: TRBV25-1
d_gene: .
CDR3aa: CASSVGLNTEAFF
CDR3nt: TGTGCCAGCAGTGTCGGTCTGAACACTGAAGCTTTCTTT

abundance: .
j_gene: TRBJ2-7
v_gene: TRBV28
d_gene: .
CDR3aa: CASSFWDTAYEQYF
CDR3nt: TGTGCCAGCAGTTTTTGGGACACGGCCTACGAGCAGTACTTC

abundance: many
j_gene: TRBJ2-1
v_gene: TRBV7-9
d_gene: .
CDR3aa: CASSSRTRSYNEQFF
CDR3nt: TGTGCCAGCAGTAGTAGGACTCGCTCCTACAATGAGCAGTTCTTC

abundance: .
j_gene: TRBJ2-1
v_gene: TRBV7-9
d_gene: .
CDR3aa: CASSLVREKQFF
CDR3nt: TGTGCCAGCAGCTTAGTCCGGGAGAAGCAGTTCTTC

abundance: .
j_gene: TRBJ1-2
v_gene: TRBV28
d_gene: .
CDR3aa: CASLGGGRMASGYTF
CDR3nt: TGTGCCAGCCTTGGGGGGGGGCGAATGGCATCTGGCTACACCTTC

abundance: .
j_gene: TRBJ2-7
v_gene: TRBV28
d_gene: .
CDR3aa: CASSLSLRRTYEQYF
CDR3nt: TGTGCCAGCAGTTTATCCCTCCGGAGAACCTACGAGCAGTACTTC

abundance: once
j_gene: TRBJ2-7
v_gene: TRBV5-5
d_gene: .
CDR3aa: CASSRPNYRDTGYEQYF
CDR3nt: TGTGCCAGCAGCCGTCCCAACTATCGGGACACCGGCTACGAGCAGTACTTC

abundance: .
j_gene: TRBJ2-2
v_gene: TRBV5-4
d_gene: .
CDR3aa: CASSLEPGQANTGELFF
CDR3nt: TGTGCCAGCAGCTTGGAGCCGGGACAAGCGAACACCGGGGAGCTGTTTTTT

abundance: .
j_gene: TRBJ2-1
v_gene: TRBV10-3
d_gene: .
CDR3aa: CAISDEGNEQFF
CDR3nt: TGTGCCATCAGTGATGAAGGGAATGAGCAGTTCTTC

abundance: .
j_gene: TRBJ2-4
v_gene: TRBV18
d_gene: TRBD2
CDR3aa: CASSPTGGLSKNIQYF
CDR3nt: TGTGCCAGCTCACCAACGGGGGGGTTGTCCAAAAACATTCAGTACTTC

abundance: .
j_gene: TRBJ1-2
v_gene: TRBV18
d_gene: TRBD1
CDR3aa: CASSPDRAHYGYTF
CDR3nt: TGTGCCAGCTCACCAGACAGGGCTCACTATGGCTACACCTTC

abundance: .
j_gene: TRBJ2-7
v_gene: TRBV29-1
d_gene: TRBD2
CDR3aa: CSARLAGVYEQYF
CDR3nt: TGCAGCGCTCGACTAGCGGGAGTTTACGAGCAGTACTTC

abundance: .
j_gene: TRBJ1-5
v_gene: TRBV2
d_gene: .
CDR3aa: CASSMSGFSPRQPQHF
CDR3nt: TGTGCCAGCAGTATGTCCGGGTTTAGCCCACGGCAGCCCCAGCATTTT

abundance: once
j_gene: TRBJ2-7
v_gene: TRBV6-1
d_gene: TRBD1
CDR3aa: CASPGTGIREQYF
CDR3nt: TGTGCCAGTCCCGGGACAGGCATAAGGGAGCAGTACTTC

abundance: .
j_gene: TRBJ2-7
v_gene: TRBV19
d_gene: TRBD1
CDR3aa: CASRRDRTYEQYF
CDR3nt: TGTGCCAGTAGAAGGGACAGGACATACGAGCAGTACTTC

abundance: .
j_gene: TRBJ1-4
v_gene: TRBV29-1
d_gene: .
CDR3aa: CSVAPDSHEKLFF
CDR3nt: TGCAGCGTTGCCCCGGACAGCCATGAAAAACTGTTTTTT

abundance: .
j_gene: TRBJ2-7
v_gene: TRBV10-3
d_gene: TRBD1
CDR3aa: CATGQGLYEQYF
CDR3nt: TGTGCCACCGGACAGGGCCTCTACGAGCAGTACTTC

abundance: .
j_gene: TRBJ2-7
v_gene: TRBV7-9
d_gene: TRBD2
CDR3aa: CASSLGLAGVGEQYF
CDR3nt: TGTGCCAGCAGCTTAGGGCTAGCGGGAGTAGGTGAGCAGTACTTC

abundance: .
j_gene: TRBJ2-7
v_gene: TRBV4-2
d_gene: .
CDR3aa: CASSQEVSSYEQYF
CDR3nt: TGTGCCAGCAGCCAAGAAGTTAGCTCCTACGAGCAGTACTTC

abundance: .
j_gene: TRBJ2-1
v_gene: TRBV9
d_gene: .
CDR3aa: CASSVGLENNEQFF
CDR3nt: TGTGCCAGCAGCGTAGGTCTGGAGAACAATGAGCAGTTCTTC

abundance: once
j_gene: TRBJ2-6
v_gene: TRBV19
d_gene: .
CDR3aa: CATTPSGANVLTF
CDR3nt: TGTGCCACTACTCCCTCTGGGGCCAACGTCCTGACTTTC

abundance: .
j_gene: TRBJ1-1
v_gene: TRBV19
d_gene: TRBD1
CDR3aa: CASPSGTGRAFF
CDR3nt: TGTGCCAGTCCCTCAGGGACAGGCCGAGCTTTCTTT

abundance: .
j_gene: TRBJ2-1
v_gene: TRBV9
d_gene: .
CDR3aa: CASSPDSNYNEQFF
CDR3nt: TGTGCCAGCAGCCCCGACTCAAACTACAATGAGCAGTTCTTC

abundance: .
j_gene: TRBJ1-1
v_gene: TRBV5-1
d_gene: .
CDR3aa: CASSLNVEVNTEAFF
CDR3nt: TGCGCCAGCAGCTTGAATGTGGAAGTGAACACTGAAGCTTTCTTT

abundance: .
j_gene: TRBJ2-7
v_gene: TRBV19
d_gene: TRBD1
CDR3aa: CASKQGAYEQYF
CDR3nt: TGTGCCAGTAAGCAGGGGGCTTACGAGCAGTACTTC

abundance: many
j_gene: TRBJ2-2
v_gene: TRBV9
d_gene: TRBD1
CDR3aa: CASSPRGRGELFF
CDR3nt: TGTGCCAGCAGCCCCAGGGGGCGCGGGGAGCTGTTTTTT

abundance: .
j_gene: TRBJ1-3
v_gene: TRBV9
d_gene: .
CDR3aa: CASSADTISGNTIYF
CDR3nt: TGTGCCAGCAGCGCCGACACCATCTCTGGAAACACCATATATTTT

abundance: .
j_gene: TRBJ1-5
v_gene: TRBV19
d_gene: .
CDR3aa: CASSILGNSNQPQHF
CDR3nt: TGTGCCAGTAGTATATTGGGGAATAGCAATCAGCCCCAGCATTTT

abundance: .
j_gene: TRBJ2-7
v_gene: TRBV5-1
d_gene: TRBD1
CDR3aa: CASSFGDRTSYEQYF
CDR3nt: TGCGCCAGCAGCTTCGGGGACAGAACCTCCTACGAGCAGTACTTC

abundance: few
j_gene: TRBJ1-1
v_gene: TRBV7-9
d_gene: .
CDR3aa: CASSPPGGQSTEAFF
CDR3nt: TGTGCCAGCAGCCCCCCCGGGGGCCAGAGCACTGAAGCTTTCTTT

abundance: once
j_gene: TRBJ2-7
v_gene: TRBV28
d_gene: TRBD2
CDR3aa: CASSYAGGGAGYEQYF
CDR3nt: TGTGCCAGCAGTTACGCCGGGGGAGGGGCGGGGTACGAGCAGTACTTC

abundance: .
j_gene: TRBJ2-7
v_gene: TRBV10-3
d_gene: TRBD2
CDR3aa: CAISPAGESYEQYF
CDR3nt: TGTGCCATCAGCCCAGCGGGAGAATCCTACGAGCAGTACTTC

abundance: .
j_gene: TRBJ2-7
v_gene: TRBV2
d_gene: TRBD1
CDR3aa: CASSDVTGGFSYEQYF
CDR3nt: TGTGCCAGCAGTGACGTAACAGGGGGCTTCTCCTACGAGCAGTACTTC

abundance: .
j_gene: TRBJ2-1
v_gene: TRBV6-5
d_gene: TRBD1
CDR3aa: CASSPNRQGGNEQFF
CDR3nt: TGTGCCAGCAGTCCAAATAGACAGGGGGGGAATGAGCAGTTCTTC

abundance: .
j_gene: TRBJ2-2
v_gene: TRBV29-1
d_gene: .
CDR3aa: CSGVSPNTGELFF
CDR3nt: TGCAGCGGCGTCTCACCGAACACCGGGGAGCTGTTTTTT

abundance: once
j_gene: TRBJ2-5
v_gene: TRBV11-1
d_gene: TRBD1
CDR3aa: CASSLVRGQGEETQYF
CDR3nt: TGTGCCAGCAGCTTAGTGAGGGGACAGGGTGAAGAGACCCAGTACTTC

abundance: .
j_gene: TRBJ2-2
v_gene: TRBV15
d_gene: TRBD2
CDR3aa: CATSSKRGRAGGTGELFF
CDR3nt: TGTGCCACCAGCAGTAAACGCGGGAGGGCCGGGGGGACCGGGGAGCTGTTTTTT